The 18 T cell receptor beta chains presented below share a single source sample, sequenced in a study of CD8+CD57+ T cells in acquired aplastic anemia (dated by TCRdb to about 2018). Instrument on record: Illumina HiSeq 2000. Profiling of TCR beta VDJ combinations and CDR3 sequences used genomic DNA as the template. Using fastp trimming at Q25 and MiXCR clonotype assembly, TCRdb reanalyzed the public sequencing data and kept in-frame beta chains. CDR3 protein sequences are deduplicated, and each keeps its most common genes and DNA. The sample table shows about 81,000 distinct CDR3 sequences, and about 45% are seen once. The top ten clonotypes cover approximately 61% of the sample. Sequenced: sorted CD4+, CD8+, or CD8+CD57+ T cells (not recorded which) from PBMCs. The receptors shown here come from a human donor in good health, serving as a control.

The CDR3 spells CASSMSQYDGRSPLHF. As DNA, the CDR3 is TGTGCCAGTAGTATGAGCCAGTACGATGGGCGTTCACCCCTCCACTTT. The rearrangement links TRBV19 to TRBJ1-6; no clear D. The CDR3 spans 16 residues. Trimming cost V 3 bases and J 9 bases, with 18 bases left between them. CDR1 is LNHDA, CDR2 SQIVND, per germline (reference sequence).

The CDR3 loop reads CASSIVSGNYGYTF. The DNA for the CDR3 is TGTGCCAGTAGTATAGTTTCAGGCAACTATGGCTACACCTTC. The chain joins TRBV19 to TRBJ1-2; D is unresolved. The V and J ends lost 1 base and 2 bases respectively, with 8 bases between them. This CDR3 is 14 amino acids long. Germline assignment: CDR1 LNHDA and CDR2 SQIVND (reference sequence).

This clonotype was seen more than once but under ten times. V is TRBV29-1 and J is TRBJ2-7, with TRBD1 identical over 8 bases. The J segment lost 3 bases and the V segment lost 4 bases, leaving 17 bases of the junction unmatched. CDR3 length equals 17 residues. Germline loops: CDR1 SQVTM, CDR2 ANQGSEA. The CDR3 spells CSVVVMVYDGTGYEQYF. The CDR3 nucleotides are TGCAGCGTTGTTGTAATGGTATATGACGGGACAGGCTACGAGCAGTACTTC.

The rearrangement joins TRBV20-1 to TRBJ2-7; D is perhaps TRBD1 (5 bases). This CDR3 has 19 residues. Germline loops: CDR1 DFQATT, CDR2 SNEGSKA (reference sequence). V lost 2 bases and J 3 bases, leaving 29 bases between the germline ends. As DNA, the CDR3 is TGCAGTGCTAGATACGATGGAGCAGGGAACCTCGGATTAATCTACGAGCAGTACTTC. It encodes CSARYDGAGNLGLIYEQYF.

A note on this clonotype: At one end the junction does not follow the germline gene, possibly because of a read error. This chain uses TRBV24-1 with TRBJ2-3; TRBD2 matches at 8 bases. The CDR3 totals 16 residues. Per the germline V gene, CDR1 is KGHDR and CDR2 is SFDVKD. As DNA, the CDR3 is TGTGCCACCAGTGATACTAGCGGACTAAGCACAGATACGCGGTATTTT. Translation gives CATSDTSGLSTDTRYF.

This clonotype has a count of ten or more. Here the CDR3 DNA reads TGTGCCAGCAGCTTAGCAGGGAGCGAGCAGTACTTC. Residues: CASSLAGSEQYF. The V gene is TRBV5-8, the J gene TRBJ2-7; perhaps D is TRBD1 or TRBD2 (5 bases each). CDR1 is SGHTS, CDR2 YDEGEE, per germline. Trimming shortened V by 2 bases and J by 6 bases, and 9 bases separated the two germline ends. The CDR3 is 12 amino acids. Full variable domain (missing parts from reference TRBV5-8 and TRBJ2-7): EAGVTQSPTHLIKTRGQQATLRCSPISGHTSVYWYQQALGLGLQFLLWYDEGEERNRGNFPPRFSGRQFPNYSSELNVNALELEDSALYLCASSLAGSEQYFGPGTRLTVT.

This clonotype has a count of ten or more. The chain combines TRBV7-6 with TRBJ2-3; 8 bases are a match to TRBD1. CDR3 length: 17 residues. V shed 2 bases, J shed 5 bases, and the junction held 12 bases outside the gene matches. From germline, CDR1 is SGHVS and CDR2 FNYEAQ. This CDR3 is CASSLPRGQGREDTQYF. CDR3 nucleotides: TGTGCCAGCAGCTTACCCAGGGGGCAAGGCCGGGAAGATACGCAGTATTTT.

J is TRBJ2-5 and V is TRBV14, with D tentatively TRBD2 (6 bases). Germline V lookup: CDR1 SGHDN, CDR2 FVKESK. The CDR3 contains 12 residues. V lost 8 bases and J lost 4, with 11 bases in between. Here the CDR3 DNA reads TGTGCCAGCGGGGGTAGCGGAGAGACCCAGTACTTC. It translates to CASGGSGETQYF.

Concerning this clonotype itself: This clone may be a read error of a much larger clone one base away. The chain links TRBV3-1 to TRBJ2-7; D is uncertain. The CDR3 sequence is 12 residues long. Germline V CDR1 and CDR2: LGHDT, YNNKEL (reference sequence). The V end lost 3 bases, the J end lost 9 bases, and 12 bases lay between the germline ends. This CDR3 is CASSHDWNGQYF. In nucleotides, the CDR3 is TGTGCCAGCAGCCACGACTGGAACGGGCAGTACTTC.

The gene calls are TRBV5-5 and TRBJ2-7; maybe TRBD2 (5 bases). CDR3 size: 14 residues. Germline values: CDR1 SGHKS, CDR2 YYEKEE (reference sequence). V was pared by 0 bases and J by 5 bases, with 12 bases between. The chain's CDR3 is CASSLALVSDEQYF. CDR3 nucleotide sequence: TGTGCCAGCAGCTTGGCCTTGGTTAGCGACGAGCAGTACTTC.

The rearrangement uses TRBV20-1 and TRBJ2-5; TRBD1 matches at 9 bases. The better agreement between TRBJ2-7 and the DNA end casts doubt on the J call. Per the germline V gene, CDR1 is DFQATT and CDR2 is SNEGSKA (reference sequence). CDR3 size: 13 residues. As DNA, the CDR3 is TGCAGTGCCCCGGACAGGGGCAATTACGAGCAGTACTTC. This encodes CSAPDRGNYEQYF.

This chain uses TRBV10-3 with TRBJ1-6; no reliable D call. The V end was cut by 9 bases, the J end by 7 bases, with 4 bases between. The germline V gene has CDR1 ENHRY and CDR2 SYGVKD. This CDR3 comprises 10 residues. The CDR3 protein is CAIGNSPLHF. The CDR3 nucleotides read TGTGCCATTGGGAATTCACCCCTCCACTTT.

There are a few counts of this clonotype. The chain links TRBV7-2 to TRBJ2-7; possible D gene TRBD2, 5 bases. The V and J ends lost 3 bases and 6 bases respectively, with 9 bases between them. This CDR3 contains 12 residues. Germline lookup yields CDR1 SGHTA and CDR2 FQGNSA. The CDR3 spells CASSLEAAEQYF. The CDR3 DNA follows: TGTGCCAGCAGCTTGGAGGCGGCCGAGCAGTACTTC.

The chain has TRBV2 and TRBJ1-2, with 12 bases lining up with TRBD1. V was pared by 6 bases and J by 4 bases, with 9 bases of the junction left unmatched. The CDR3 totals 16 residues. Germline assignment: CDR1 SNHLY and CDR2 FYNNEI. The CDR3 loop is CASRRGQGARGYGYTF. DNA for the CDR3: TGTGCCAGCAGAAGGGGACAGGGGGCGCGAGGCTATGGCTACACCTTC.

This clonotype was counted only a few times. In DNA form, the CDR3 reads TGTGCCAGCAGTTTAGCTCTCGCTCGGGGCGAGCAGTACTTC. It specifies CASSLALARGEQYF. The chain recombines TRBV27 with TRBJ2-7; tentatively, D is TRBD2 (5 bases). Germline V gene data show CDR1 as MNHEY and CDR2 as SMNVEV (reference sequence). There are 14 residues in the CDR3. V dropped 2 bases and J dropped 6 bases, with 14 bases sitting between them.

The chain carries TRBV5-1 and TRBJ1-2, with D possibly matching TRBD1 (5 bases). Germline V gene sequence: CDR1 SGHRS, CDR2 YFSETQ. The CDR3 is 15 residues long. The V and J ends lost 3 bases and 4 bases respectively, with 16 bases between them. The CDR3 DNA reads as TGCGCCAGCAGCTCCGACGGGACGGAGACCTATGGCTACACCTTC. Translated, it gives CASSSDGTETYGYTF.

A remark on this clonotype: A read error is possible here, since a much larger clone lies one base away. This chain joins TRBV19 and TRBJ1-1, with 7 nucleotides matching TRBD1. The V gene end was trimmed by 8 bases and the J gene end by 0 bases; junction bases not matched to a gene: 15. CDR3 length: 17 residues. In germline, CDR1 is LNHDA, CDR2 SQIVND (reference sequence). CDR3 nucleotide sequence: TGTGCCAGTGGTTCTCATCTTGGACAGGCCATGAACACTGAAGCTTTCTTT. Translated, it gives CASGSHLGQAMNTEAFF.

The rearrangement links TRBV6-2 or TRBV6-3 to TRBJ1-1; possibly TRBD1 for D (6 bases). The V end was cut by 2 bases, the J end by 8 bases, with 12 bases between. The germline V gene has CDR1 MNHEY and CDR2 SVGEGT. The CDR3 is made up of 13 amino acids. The CDR3 loop reads CASSYLGQREAFF. CDR3 in DNA: TGTGCCAGCAGTTACCTCGGACAGAGGGAAGCTTTCTTT.